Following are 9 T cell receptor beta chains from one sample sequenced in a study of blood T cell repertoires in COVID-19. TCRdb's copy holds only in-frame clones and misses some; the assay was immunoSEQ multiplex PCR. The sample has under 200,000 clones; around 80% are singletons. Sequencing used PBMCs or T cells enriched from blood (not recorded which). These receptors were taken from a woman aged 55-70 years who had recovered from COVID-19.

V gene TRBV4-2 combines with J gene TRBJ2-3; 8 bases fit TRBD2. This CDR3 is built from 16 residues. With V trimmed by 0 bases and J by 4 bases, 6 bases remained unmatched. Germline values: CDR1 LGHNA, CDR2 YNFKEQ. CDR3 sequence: CASSQDVGLASDTQYF. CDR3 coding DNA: TGTGCCAGCAGCCAAGATGTTGGACTAGCTTCAGATACGCAGTATTTT.

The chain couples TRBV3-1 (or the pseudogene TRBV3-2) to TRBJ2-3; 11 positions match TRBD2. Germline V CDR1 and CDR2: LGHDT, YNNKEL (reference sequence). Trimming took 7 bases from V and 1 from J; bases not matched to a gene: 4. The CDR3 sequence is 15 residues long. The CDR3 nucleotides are TGTGCCAGCAAAACGGGACTAGCGGGCACAGATACGCAGTATTTT. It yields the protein CASKTGLAGTDTQYF.

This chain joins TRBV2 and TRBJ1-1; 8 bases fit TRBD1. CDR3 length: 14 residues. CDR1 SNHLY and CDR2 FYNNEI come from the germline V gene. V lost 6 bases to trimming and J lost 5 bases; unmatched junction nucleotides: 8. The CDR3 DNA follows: TGTGCCAGCAGGGGGACAGGACTCCAAACTGAAGCTTTCTTT. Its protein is CASRGTGLQTEAFF.

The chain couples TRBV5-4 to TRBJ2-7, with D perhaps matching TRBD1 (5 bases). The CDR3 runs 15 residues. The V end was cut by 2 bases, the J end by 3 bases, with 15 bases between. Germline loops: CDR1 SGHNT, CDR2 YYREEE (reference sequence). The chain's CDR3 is CASSFSTVGIYEQYF. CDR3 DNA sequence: TGTGCCAGCAGCTTCTCGACAGTGGGCATCTACGAGCAGTACTTC.

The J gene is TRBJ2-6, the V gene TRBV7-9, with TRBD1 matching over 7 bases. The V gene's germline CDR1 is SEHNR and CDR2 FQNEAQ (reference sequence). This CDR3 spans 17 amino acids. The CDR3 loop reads CAQSGQILKNGANVLTF. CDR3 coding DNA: TGTGCTCAATCGGGACAGATTCTTAAGAACGGGGCCAACGTCCTGACTTTC.

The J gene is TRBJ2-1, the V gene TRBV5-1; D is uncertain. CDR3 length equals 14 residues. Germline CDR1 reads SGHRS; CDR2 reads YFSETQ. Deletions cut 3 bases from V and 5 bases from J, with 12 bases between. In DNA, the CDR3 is TGCGCCAGCAGCTGGAGCCGAAGTGACAATGAGCAGTTCTTC. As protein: CASSWSRSDNEQFF.

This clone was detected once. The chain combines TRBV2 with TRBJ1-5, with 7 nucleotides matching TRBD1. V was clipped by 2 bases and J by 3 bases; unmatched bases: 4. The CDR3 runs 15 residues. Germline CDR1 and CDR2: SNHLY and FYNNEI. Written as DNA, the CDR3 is TGTGCCAGCAGTGAACAGGGGGGACTCAATCAGCCCCAGCATTTT. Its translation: CASSEQGGLNQPQHF.

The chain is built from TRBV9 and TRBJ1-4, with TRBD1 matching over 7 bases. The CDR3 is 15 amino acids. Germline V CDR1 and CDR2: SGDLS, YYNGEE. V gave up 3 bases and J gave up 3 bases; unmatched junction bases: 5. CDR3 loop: CASSGGGQANEKLFF. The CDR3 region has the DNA TGTGCCAGCAGCGGGGGAGGACAGGCTAATGAAAAACTGTTTTTT.

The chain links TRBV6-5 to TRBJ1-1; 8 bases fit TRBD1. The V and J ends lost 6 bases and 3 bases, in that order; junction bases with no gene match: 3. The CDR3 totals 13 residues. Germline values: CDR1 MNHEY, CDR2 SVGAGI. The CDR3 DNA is TGTGCCAGCAGGACAGGGGCATACACTGAAGCTTTCTTT. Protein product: CASRTGAYTEAFF.